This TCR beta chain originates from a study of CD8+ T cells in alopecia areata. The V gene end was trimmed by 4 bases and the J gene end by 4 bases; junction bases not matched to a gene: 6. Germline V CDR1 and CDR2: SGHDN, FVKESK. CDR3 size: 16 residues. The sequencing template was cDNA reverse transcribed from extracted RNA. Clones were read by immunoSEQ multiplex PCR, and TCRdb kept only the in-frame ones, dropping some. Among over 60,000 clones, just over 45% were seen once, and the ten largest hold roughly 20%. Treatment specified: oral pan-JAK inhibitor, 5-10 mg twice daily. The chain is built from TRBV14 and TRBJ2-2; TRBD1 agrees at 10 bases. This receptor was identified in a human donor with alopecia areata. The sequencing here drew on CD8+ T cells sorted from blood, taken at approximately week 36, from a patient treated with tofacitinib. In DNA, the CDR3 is TGTGCCAGCAGCCCCTGGGACAGGGGACTCACCGGGGAGCTGTTTTTT. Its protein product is CASSPWDRGLTGELFF.